The rows below give T cell receptor beta chains drawn from one sample of a study of T cells in Graves' hyperthyroidism and ophthalmopathy. A single record per CDR3 protein comes from TCRdb applying MiXCR to the multiplex PCR reads. Of about 610,000 distinct CDR3 sequences in the sample, around 15% were seen once. Sequencing was carried out using blood. These receptors were obtained from a woman aged 40-49 years with Graves' ophthalmopathy. Both conserved end residues are trimmed from each CDR3.

TRBV5-1,TRBJ1-2,ASSTGTGVYGYT
TRBV7-9,TRBJ1-2,ASSQDSRGGYT
TRBV2,TRBJ2-5,ASRTSRSAETQY
TRBV6-2/TRBV6-3,TRBJ2-5,ASSNGQSASETQY
TRBV6-2/TRBV6-3,TRBJ2-7,ASSYRAGVGHEQY
TRBV6-1,TRBJ2-4,ASTKAGAKNIQY
TRBV29-1,TRBJ2-5,SVRPGGTQETQY
TRBV5-1,TRBJ2-7,ASSAEAYSSYEQY
TRBV20-1,TRBJ1-2,SARSIYGYT
TRBV6-5,TRBJ2-2,ASSYQGTKNTGELF
TRBV6-1,TRBJ2-2,ASRGGMGGNTGELF
TRBV12-3/TRBV12-4,TRBJ2-6,ASSLALVDSDHSGANVLT
TRBV7-2,TRBJ2-5,ASSLFLAGVETQY
TRBV29-1,TRBJ2-2,SAKTLYNTGELF
TRBV27,TRBJ2-7,ASSFKVESYEQY
TRBV6-5,TRBJ2-5,ASSSGTGIGLQETQY
TRBV6-1,TRBJ1-1,ASSEFNRGNTEAF
TRBV28,TRBJ2-5,ASSSPVEDETQY
TRBV7-3,TRBJ2-5,ASSDDQQTQY
TRBV15,TRBJ2-5,ATSRNRGLAGETQY
TRBV15,TRBJ2-7,ATSGRAGYEQY
TRBV5-1,TRBJ1-5,ATFQGLGNQPQH
TRBV6-2/TRBV6-3,TRBJ2-5,ASSYTSSQETQY
TRBV7-2,TRBJ2-5,ASSSIGAETQY
TRBV20-1,TRBJ2-7,SAAPLTGAPEQY
TRBV28,TRBJ1-5,ASSFHPISNQPQH
TRBV6-5,TRBJ2-7,ASSYEGPNYEQY
TRBV28,TRBJ2-7,ASNPRPGRDYEQY
TRBV6-5,TRBJ2-7,ASSYSIIGRIEQY
TRBV28,TRBJ2-5,ASSSRERETQY
TRBV6-2/TRBV6-3,TRBJ1-1,ACRLSGEMAEAF
TRBV20-1,TRBJ1-1,SASPHGQMNTEAF
TRBV10-3,TRBJ2-5,AISESFGDAAEDAQY
TRBV6-1,TRBJ2-5,ASTWTSGETQETQY
TRBV3-1,TRBJ2-4,ASSQRGRGDIQY
TRBV15,TRBJ2-5,ATSGGLQETQY
TRBV6-1,TRBJ2-5,ASSAFGTGGAPMTQY
TRBV6-1,TRBJ1-3,ASSERTYSGNTIY
TRBV7-6,TRBJ2-7,ASSYQPQGYEQY
TRBV20-1,TRBJ2-5,SAPERSYQETQY
TRBV19,TRBJ1-2,ASSWEGYGYT
TRBV2,TRBJ2-7,ASSEAEGRIYEQY
TRBV11-2,TRBJ1-1,ASIRSGGFTEAF
TRBV28,TRBJ1-1,ASSLSVGRNTEAF
TRBV5-5,TRBJ1-5,ASSSLSFNQPQH
TRBV15,TRBJ2-7,ATSSPGAYEQY
TRBV27,TRBJ1-1,ASSFGRRTEAF
TRBV18,TRBJ2-2,ASSPLGHITGELF
TRBV28,TRBJ1-5,ASSLAYRVSGNQPQH
TRBV18,TRBJ2-7,ASSPFASSYEQY
TRBV20-1,TRBJ2-5,SARDQVTETQY
TRBV12-3/TRBV12-4,TRBJ2-5,ASSFGTSSQTQY
TRBV6-1,TRBJ2-3,ASSGQGYDTQY
TRBV28,TRBJ1-6,ASSVRPPLH
TRBV15,TRBJ2-7,ATSRDRAGEREQY
TRBV6-1,TRBJ2-7,ASTRTSGRGYEQY
TRBV6-1,TRBJ2-7,ASSDLASGGYEQY